The 8 T cell receptor beta chains below come from one sample, sequenced in a study of OX40 agonist ivuxolimab in advanced cancers. Data came from immunoSEQ multiplex PCR; TCRdb stores just in-frame clones and leaves some out. The sample carries approximately 79,000 clones, around 92% recorded once. The sample was CD4+ or CD8+ T cells sorted from blood, taken in a trial of the OX40 agonist ivuxolimab. Receptor source: an adult with an advanced solid tumor such as melanoma, head and neck, liver or kidney cancer.

J is TRBJ2-7 and V is TRBV6-1; D is undetermined. The CDR3 runs 14 residues. CDR1 is MNHNS and CDR2 is SASEGT in the germline V gene. V lost 7 bases and J 3 bases, leaving 16 bases between the germline ends. CDR3 DNA: TGTGCCAGCACCCCGACGCACGCGAACTACGAGCAGTACTTC. It yields the protein CASTPTHANYEQYF.

This clone was recorded once. This rearrangement joins TRBV6-5 to TRBJ2-7, with D hard to call. The CDR3 is made up of 14 amino acids. Germline V gene sequence: CDR1 MNHEY, CDR2 SVGAGI. V was pared by 0 bases and J by 3 bases, with 9 bases between. In DNA, the CDR3 is TGTGCCAGCAGTTACTCGACTGACAACTACGAGCAGTACTTC. As protein: CASSYSTDNYEQYF.

V usage is TRBV4-1 and J usage is TRBJ1-1; 9 bases are a match to TRBD1. The germline V gene encodes CDR1 MGHRA and CDR2 YSYEKL. The J segment lost 4 bases and the V segment lost 6 bases, leaving 6 bases of the junction unmatched. This CDR3 has 14 amino acids. The CDR3 spells CASRDGTGFTEAFF. In DNA form, the CDR3 reads TGCGCCAGCAGGGACGGGACAGGGTTCACTGAAGCTTTCTTT.

The chain links TRBV6-5 to TRBJ2-3; the D gene is possibly TRBD1 (5 bases). The CDR3 has 14 residues. From germline, CDR1 is MNHEY and CDR2 SVGAGI. Trimming shortened V by 2 bases and J by 5 bases, and 11 bases separated the two germline ends. CDR3 nucleotide sequence: TGTGCCAGCAGTTACAGGGGAAATCAAGATACGCAGTATTTT. Its translation: CASSYRGNQDTQYF.

The rearrangement uses TRBV6-1 and TRBJ2-7; D is tentatively TRBD1 or TRBD2 (5 bases each). CDR1 and CDR2 (germline): MNHNS, SASEGT. CDR3 length: 15 residues. V was clipped by 11 bases and J by 1 base, with 21 bases between them. The CDR3 DNA sequence: TGTGCCCTTTTGATAGGCTTGGGGGTTTCCTACGAGCAGTACTTC. As protein: CALLIGLGVSYEQYF.

The sample holds one count of this clone. The chain employs TRBV19 and TRBJ2-7, with D uncertain. V lost 1 base to trimming and J lost 2 bases, with 15 bases between them. Germline CDR1 reads LNHDA; CDR2 reads SQIVND (reference sequence). This CDR3 contains 16 residues. CDR3 in amino acids: CASSIVGWQDAYEQYF. The CDR3 DNA is TGTGCCAGTAGTATAGTCGGTTGGCAGGATGCCTACGAGCAGTACTTC.

The chain has TRBV9 and TRBJ1-2; 8 bases line up with TRBD1. The CDR3 contains 14 residues. The germline gives CDR1 SGDLS, CDR2 YYNGEE. Trimming took 6 bases from V and 4 from J; bases not matched to a gene: 8. CDR3 sequence: CASIHEGTGYGYTF. The CDR3, as DNA: TGTGCCAGCATTCATGAGGGGACAGGCTATGGCTACACCTTC.

This chain uses TRBV10-2 with TRBJ1-3, with D unclear. This CDR3 is 12 amino acids long. From germline, CDR1 is WSHSY and CDR2 SAAADI. The V end was cut by 8 bases, the J end by 0 bases, with 5 bases between. As DNA, the CDR3 is TGCGCCAGCCTTGGCTCTGGAAACACCATATATTTT. This encodes CASLGSGNTIYF.